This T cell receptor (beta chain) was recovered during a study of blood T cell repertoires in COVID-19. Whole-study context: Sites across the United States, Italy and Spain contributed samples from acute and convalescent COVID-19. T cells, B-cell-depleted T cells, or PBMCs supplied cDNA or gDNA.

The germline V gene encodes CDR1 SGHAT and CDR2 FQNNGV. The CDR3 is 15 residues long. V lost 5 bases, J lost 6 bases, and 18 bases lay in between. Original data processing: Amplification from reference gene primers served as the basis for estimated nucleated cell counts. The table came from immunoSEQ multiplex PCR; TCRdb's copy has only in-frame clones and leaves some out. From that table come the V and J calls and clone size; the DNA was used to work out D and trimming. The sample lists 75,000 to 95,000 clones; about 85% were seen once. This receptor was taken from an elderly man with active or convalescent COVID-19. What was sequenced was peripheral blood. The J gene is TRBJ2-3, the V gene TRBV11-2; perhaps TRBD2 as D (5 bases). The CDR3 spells CASSPNALAADTQYF. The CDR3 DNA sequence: TGTGCCAGCAGCCCCAACGCTCTAGCTGCGGATACGCAGTATTTT.